The 9 T cell receptor beta chains given below trace back to one sample, sequenced in a study of blood T cells in healthy people across ages. Combining a sample-barcoded 5' primer with a J-beta primer mix, a second PCR ran for roughly 6 to 12 cycles. TCRdb used MiXCR to reprocess the 5' RACE reads, holding one entry per CDR3 protein. This table has 700,000 to 950,000 distinct CDR3 sequences, roughly 43% appearing once. The sample taken for sequencing was blood. The origin of the receptors is a woman between 55 and 75 years old in good health.

The chain joins TRBV7-2 to TRBJ2-7; 7 bases match TRBD1. V shed 3 bases, J shed 5 bases, and the junction held 7 bases outside the gene matches. Germline CDR1 reads SGHTA; CDR2 reads FQGNSA. CDR3 length equals 14 residues. CDR3 sequence reads: CASSFKGAQDEQYF. DNA of the CDR3: TGTGCCAGCAGCTTCAAGGGGGCGCAGGACGAGCAGTACTTC.

This clonotype appeared a few times. The chain links TRBV6-2 or TRBV6-3 to TRBJ2-1; D not resolved. This CDR3 region has 16 residues. From germline, CDR1 is MNHEY and CDR2 SVGEGT. V lost 2 bases and J 4 bases, leaving 15 bases between the germline ends. CDR3 coding DNA: TGTGCCAGCAGTTACGGAACAACAGACATATACAATGAGCAGTTCTTC. It translates to CASSYGTTDIYNEQFF.

This clonotype was recorded at least ten times. The J gene is TRBJ2-1, the V gene TRBV29-1; the D is unclear. Germline V gene lookup returns CDR1 SQVTM and CDR2 ANQGSEA. Trimming took 4 bases from V and 6 from J, leaving 7 bases between them. The CDR3 has 11 amino acids. The CDR3 loop is CSVGYSNEQFF. Here the CDR3 DNA reads TGCAGCGTTGGATATAGCAATGAGCAGTTCTTC.

The rearrangement links TRBV7-3 to TRBJ2-5; D is ambiguous. The CDR3 contains 11 residues. Germline lookup yields CDR1 SGHTA and CDR2 FQGTGA. Trimming took off 7 bases at V and 5 bases at J, with 8 bases between the two ends. The CDR3 DNA follows: TGTGCCAGCACCTCATCCGAGACCCAGTACTTC. Its translation is CASTSSETQYF.

The gene calls are TRBV29-1 and TRBJ1-3; TRBD1 aligns across 9 bases. The CDR3 is made up of 16 amino acids. The trim removed 4 bases at V and 3 bases at J, leaving 10 bases unmatched. Per germline, CDR1 SQVTM and CDR2 ANQGSEA. The CDR3 DNA is TGCAGCGTTGCATGGGGACAGGGTGTTCTTGGAAACACCATATATTTT. Translating it yields CSVAWGQGVLGNTIYF.

This chain links TRBV12-3 or TRBV12-4 with TRBJ1-5, with TRBD1 as a possible D gene (6 bases). This CDR3 comprises 17 residues. V was shortened by 6 bases and J by 0 bases, with 18 bases between the two germline ends. CDR3 protein: CASSSRLQGYSNQPQHF. Written as DNA, the CDR3 is TGTGCCAGCAGCTCACGTTTACAGGGATATAGCAATCAGCCCCAGCATTTT.

V is TRBV5-5 and J is TRBJ1-1, with TRBD1 identical over 7 bases. With 2 bases clipped from V and 1 base from J, the junction kept 11 bases outside the gene matches. The length of the CDR3 is 17 residues. The germline V gene encodes CDR1 SGHKS and CDR2 YYEKEE (reference sequence). The DNA of the CDR3 is TGTGCCAGCAGCTTATTGGGACAGCCATCATGGAACACTGAAGCTTTCTTT. Protein product: CASSLLGQPSWNTEAFF.

The chain carries TRBV9 and TRBJ2-4, with 16 bases fitting TRBD2. Germline V gives CDR1 SGDLS, CDR2 YYNGEE. V trimming: 4 bases; J trimming: 15 bases; junction bases outside the gene matches: 16. The CDR3 totals 17 residues. The CDR3, as DNA: TGTGCCAGCAGCTCAAGGGAGGGACTAGCGGGAGGGTCAAGGAGGTACTTC. Amino acids: CASSSREGLAGGSRRYF.

This clonotype was picked up many times. The V gene is TRBV29-1, the J gene TRBJ2-7; 9 bases line up with TRBD1. Germline V gene lookup returns CDR1 SQVTM and CDR2 ANQGSEA. The CDR3 length is 15 residues. The V gene end was trimmed by 4 bases and the J gene end by 4 bases; junction bases not matched to a gene: 11. The CDR3 here is CSVGETGGPLYEQYF. The CDR3, as DNA: TGCAGCGTTGGAGAGACAGGGGGACCTCTATACGAGCAGTACTTC.